This TCR beta chain was captured by sequencing in a study of blood T cell repertoires in COVID-19. On the study more broadly: PBMCs, B-cell-depleted T cells, or T cells were the source of the cDNA or gDNA that made up the material.

Using immunoSEQ multiplex PCR, the repertoire was profiled, and TCRdb retains in-frame clones only, with some absent. The data hold about 120,000 clones, with 85% observed a single time. Sequencing input: peripheral blood. The clonotype originates from a man older than 75 with acute or convalescent COVID-19.

CDR3 in amino acids: CATTLNLSAGKLFF. In nucleotides, the CDR3 is TGTGCCACCACCCTAAACCTCTCCGCCGGAAAACTGTTTTTT. The V call is TRBV2, the J call TRBJ1-4, with D hard to call. Germline V lookup: CDR1 SNHLY, CDR2 FYNNEI. V gave up 10 bases and J gave up 10 bases, with 22 bases separating them. This CDR3 region has 14 residues. The entire variable domain, with the rest obtained from reference TRBV2 and TRBJ1-4, is as follows: EPEVTQTPSHQVTQMGQEVILRCVPISNHLYFYWYRQILGQKVEFLVSFYNNEISEKSEIFDDQFSVERPDGSNFTLKIRSTKLEDSAMYFCATTLNLSAGKLFFGSGTQLSVL.